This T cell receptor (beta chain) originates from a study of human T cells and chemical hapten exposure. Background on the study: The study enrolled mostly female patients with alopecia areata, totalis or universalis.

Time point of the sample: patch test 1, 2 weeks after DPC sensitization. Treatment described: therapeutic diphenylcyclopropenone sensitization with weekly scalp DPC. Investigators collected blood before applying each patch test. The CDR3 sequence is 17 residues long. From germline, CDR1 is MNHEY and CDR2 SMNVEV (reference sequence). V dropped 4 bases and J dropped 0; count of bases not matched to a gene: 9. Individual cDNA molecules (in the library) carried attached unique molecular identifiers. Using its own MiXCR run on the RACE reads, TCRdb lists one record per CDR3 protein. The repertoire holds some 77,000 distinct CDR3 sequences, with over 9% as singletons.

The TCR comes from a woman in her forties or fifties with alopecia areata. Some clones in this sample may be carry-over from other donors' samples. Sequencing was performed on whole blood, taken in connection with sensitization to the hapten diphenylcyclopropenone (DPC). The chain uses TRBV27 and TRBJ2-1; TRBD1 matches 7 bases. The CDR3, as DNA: TGTGCCAGCAGTTCGTTCAGGGGGTCTAGCTCCTACAATGAGCAGTTCTTC. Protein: CASSSFRGSSSYNEQFF.